The following is a T cell receptor (beta chain) sequence with its context. What antigen it recognizes has not been identified. No clone much larger than this one lies a single base away; base qualities are absent. Whole blood was collected in K2EDTA tubes by collaborating institutions according to the institutions' own protocols. For TCRbeta analysis, collaborators shipped samples as frozen whole blood, isolated PBMCs, or DNA extracted from either of those sample types. The data originate from a study of blood T cell repertoires in COVID-19 (dated by TCRdb to 2018 to 2020). Background for the entire study: Samples from collaborators originated in the United States, Italy and Spain and spanned both the acute and convalescent phases of COVID-19. The samples were drawn from two sources: the first 160 participants of the ongoing ImmuneRACE study, and 1,254 subjects contributed by 6 global collaborators. Subjects who had been exposed to COVID-19, were actively infected with it, or had recovered from it provided the deeply sampled blood TCRbeta repertoires that made up the dataset. The material from the prospective study consisted of cDNA or gDNA derived from T cells, B-cell-depleted T cells, or PBMCs. A freely available public database, intended as a resource for researchers studying the immune response to SARS-CoV-2, is where the repertoires were released. HLA class I and class II types, where available, came from metadata supplied by the sample provider rather than from assay-based typing. Sample metadata almost always included a de-identified subject ID, COVID-19 status, age in years and sex. Overall study results and their limits: The quantity of clinical and demographic metadata differed by source and by participant and was supplied without curation.

The germline V end is reduced by 0 bases and the J end by 8 bases; junction bases left unmatched: 6. The germline V gene (reference sequence) yields WNHNN for CDR1 and SYGVQD for CDR2. The CDR3, from cysteine to phenylalanine, totals 16 residues. CDR3 DNA only is kept here, 48 bases in frame from base 1. The immunoSEQ Assay, a bias-controlled multiplex PCR, was used to amplify TCRbeta CDR3 regions from genomic DNA. The authors' analysis ran thus. Nucleated cell counts per sample were estimated from amplification of reference gene primers within the assay. To quantify the absolute abundance of each unique TCRbeta CDR3 rearrangement, sequence reads were collapsed and filtered. For each sample, productive Simpson clonality was calculated as the square root of Simpson's diversity index over productive rearrangements. TCRdb obtained this table from immuneACCESS and retained in-frame rearrangements with V and J assigned. These tables miss some clones; where compared with another copy, unresolved V genes account for less than half of the shortfall, and the remainder is unexplained. V, J and clone size are those of that table, while D and trimming were read from the DNA. The sample has 90,000 to 150,000 clones on record, over 75% of them singletons. Of the sample, approximately 11% falls within the top ten clones.

The sequencing input was peripheral blood. The V gene is TRBV10-1 and the J gene is TRBJ2-3, with 12 bases in between that match TRBD1. This clonotype was obtained from a man older than 75 with acute or convalescent COVID-19. The DNA sequence follows: TGCGCCAGCAGTGAGTCGGGGACAGGGGGCTTCGCTACGCAGTATTTT. It is translated as CASSESGTGGFATQYF.